The 6 T cell receptor beta chains in this list originate from one sample, sequenced in a study of blood T cell repertoires in COVID-19. TCRdb keeps only in-frame clones here, not all; method: immunoSEQ multiplex PCR. The sample lists under 200,000 clones; 80% to 90% were seen once. Sequences were obtained from peripheral blood. These receptors all stem from a man between 70 and 80 years old with active or convalescent COVID-19.

CDR3 in DNA: TGTGCCAGCAGCAAGAACCAACAGGGCCGACACAATGAGCAGTTCTTC. Its translation is CASSKNQQGRHNEQFF. The V gene is TRBV21-1, the J gene TRBJ2-1; the D call in the table, TRBD1, was not verified against the DNA. TRBV21-1 is termed a pseudogene. This CDR3 is built from 16 residues.

The chain combines TRBV5-1 with TRBJ2-1, with 7 bases matching TRBD2. Unmatched junction bases numbered 9, after V lost 5 bases and J lost 13 bases. Germline CDR1 SGHRS, CDR2 YFSETQ. The CDR3 totals 12 residues. DNA for the CDR3: TGCGCCAGCAGTATCGCGGGGGTCGGACAGTTCTTC. Protein product: CASSIAGVGQFF.

The chain combines TRBV29-1 with TRBJ2-2, with 9 bases identical to TRBD2. The CDR3 runs 14 residues. V dropped 6 bases and J dropped 5; count of bases not matched to a gene: 7. In germline, CDR1 is SQVTM, CDR2 ANQGSEA. CDR3 bases: TGCAGCGTCGCGGGGGGGGATGCAACCGGGGAGCTGTTTTTT. Residues: CSVAGGDATGELFF.

This clone showed up just a few times. V usage is TRBV19 and J usage is TRBJ2-7; TRBD2 matches 8 bases. V shed 3 bases and J 7 bases; nucleotides not matched to a gene: 8. The CDR3 is made up of 14 amino acids. CDR1 and CDR2 from the germline V gene are LNHDA and SQIVND (reference sequence). CDR3 DNA sequence: TGTGCCAGTAGTATCCCAGCGGGAGCGGGTGAGCAGTACTTC. It is translated as CASSIPAGAGEQYF.

This clone appeared a single time. The rearrangement joins TRBV9 to TRBJ2-2, with TRBD1 matching over 8 bases. The V and J ends lost 1 base and 6 bases, in that order; junction bases with no gene match: 2. The CDR3 is 14 amino acids. Germline loops: CDR1 SGDLS, CDR2 YYNGEE. CDR3 nucleotides: TGTGCCAGCAGCGTAAGGACAGGGCCCGGGGAGCTGTTTTTT. It translates to CASSVRTGPGELFF.

V usage is TRBV15 and J usage is TRBJ2-7; D may be TRBD1 (6 bases). With 6 bases removed from V and 4 bases from J, the gap between germline ends came to 13 bases. The CDR3 is 13 amino acids. Germline V lookup: CDR1 LNHNV, CDR2 YYDKDF (reference sequence). CDR3 region: CATSSTGQYEQYF. CDR3 coding DNA: TGTGCCACCAGTAGTACAGGGCAGTACGAGCAGTACTTC.